One sample yielded the 19 T cell receptor beta chains listed below, sequenced in a study of response to subunit inactivated influenza vaccine. TCRdb recomputed calls from the RT-PCR reads with MiXCR, one row per CDR3 protein. Here the sample spans roughly 700,000 distinct CDR3 sequences, 15% to 18% being singletons. The sequenced sample was PBMCs from blood, obtained 12 days after vaccination. These receptors were collected from a man between 45 and 60 years old who received an inactivated influenza vaccine.

This clonotype was observed a few times. This chain uses TRBV6-5 with TRBJ2-7; 11 nucleotides agree with TRBD1. CDR1 and CDR2 (germline): MNHEY, SVGAGI. V was clipped by 2 bases and J by 5 bases; unmatched bases: 5. This CDR3 is 15 amino acids long. The CDR3, as DNA: TGTGCCAGCAGTTACGCTGGACAGGGGGCCGACGAGCAGTACTTC. This translates into CASSYAGQGADEQYF.

This clonotype has at least ten counts. V and J are TRBV15 and TRBJ2-2; no reliable D call. CDR1 LNHNV and CDR2 YYDKDF come from the germline V gene (reference sequence). Trimming stripped 2 bases from V and 4 bases from J, with 11 bases between. The CDR3 extends over 15 amino acids. CDR3 in amino acids: CATSRPPVGTGELFF. DNA of the CDR3: TGTGCCACCAGCAGACCCCCGGTTGGCACCGGGGAGCTGTTTTTT.

Ten or more counts support this clonotype. This chain uses TRBV7-2 with TRBJ2-2; D gene ambiguous. V was clipped by 3 bases and J by 5 bases, with 7 bases between them. Germline V gene lookup returns CDR1 SGHTA and CDR2 FQGNSA. This CDR3 is built from 13 residues. The CDR3 region has the DNA TGTGCCAGCAGCTTTTCGTTGACCGGGGAGCTGTTTTTT. It codes for CASSFSLTGELFF.

A few counts support this clonotype. Written as DNA, the CDR3 is TGCAGCGTTCGAAGGGGACAGCTAGCTTATGGCTACACCTTC. Translation gives CSVRRGQLAYGYTF. The rearrangement links TRBV29-1 to TRBJ1-2, with 7 bases matching TRBD1. Per the germline V gene, CDR1 is SQVTM and CDR2 is ANQGSEA. V was clipped by 5 bases and J by 5 bases; unmatched bases: 11. The CDR3 runs to 14 residues.

This clonotype has more than one count but fewer than ten. The V and J genes are TRBV7-9 and TRBJ2-3, with 14 bases matching TRBD2. Unmatched junction bases numbered 4, after V lost 7 bases and J lost 4 bases. Germline values: CDR1 SEHNR, CDR2 FQNEAQ (reference sequence). The CDR3 spans 15 residues. Here the CDR3 reads CASKRLAGGPDTQYF. The CDR3 DNA follows: TGTGCCAGCAAACGACTAGCGGGAGGGCCAGATACGCAGTATTTT.

V usage is TRBV5-5 and J usage is TRBJ2-7; D gene unclear. CDR3 length equals 12 residues. The germline V and J ends were trimmed by 4 bases and 1 base, with 6 bases remaining between them. Germline V gene sequence: CDR1 SGHKS, CDR2 YYEKEE (reference sequence). CDR3 bases: TGTGCCAGCAGCCGGGCTTCCTACGAGCAGTACTTC. This gives the protein CASSRASYEQYF.

This clonotype was counted a few times. This chain joins TRBV4-1 and TRBJ2-1; 14 bases match TRBD2. Trimming cost V 4 bases and J 5 bases; bases outside gene matches: 10. CDR1 is MGHRA and CDR2 is YSYEKL in the germline V gene. The CDR3 extends over 18 amino acids. CDR3 in DNA: TGCGCCAGCAGCCGACTAGCGGGAGGGAAATTGTGGGACAATGAGCAGTTCTTC. It specifies CASSRLAGGKLWDNEQFF.

This sequence joins TRBV6-2 or TRBV6-3 and TRBJ2-1; unclear D gene. The CDR3 extends over 12 amino acids. The germline V gene encodes CDR1 MNHEY and CDR2 SVGEGT. The V gene lost 2 bases and the J gene lost 7 bases, with 6 bases spanning the gap. The CDR3 spells CASSYGQNEQFF. As DNA, the CDR3 is TGTGCCAGCAGTTACGGGCAAAATGAGCAGTTCTTC.

A few counts support this clonotype. The V call is TRBV20-1, the J call TRBJ2-5; D may be TRBD1 or TRBD2 (6 bases each). Germline values: CDR1 DFQATT, CDR2 SNEGSKA (reference sequence). The CDR3 sequence is 14 residues long. Trimming shortened V by 1 base and J by 4 bases, and 13 bases separated the two germline ends. The CDR3 here is CSARVGGPGETQYF. CDR3 DNA sequence: TGCAGTGCTAGAGTTGGGGGGCCAGGAGAGACCCAGTACTTC.

This clonotype was picked up many times. In DNA form, the CDR3 reads TGTGCCAGCAGTCCCGGGACAGGGGGTTCCTATGGCTACACCTTC. Its protein product is CASSPGTGGSYGYTF. V and J are TRBV12-3 or TRBV12-4 and TRBJ1-2, with 11 nucleotides matching TRBD1. The V and J ends lost 5 bases and 4 bases, in that order; junction bases with no gene match: 6. The CDR3 runs 15 residues.

This clonotype was counted a few times. This chain joins TRBV7-9 and TRBJ2-1; 11 bases are a match to TRBD2. J lost 2 bases, V lost 10 bases, and 7 bases had no gene match. Germline V gene data show CDR1 as SEHNR and CDR2 as FQNEAQ (reference sequence). The CDR3 is 15 amino acids. The CDR3 DNA sequence: TGTGCCACGACAATAGCGGGGGGGACCTACAATGAGCAGTTCTTC. It codes for CATTIAGGTYNEQFF.

The chain uses TRBV5-4 and TRBJ2-1, with 8 positions matching TRBD1. The germline V gene has CDR1 SGHNT and CDR2 YYREEE (reference sequence). V trimming: 3 bases; J trimming: 3 bases; junction bases outside the gene matches: 5. There are 15 residues in the CDR3. The CDR3 loop reads CASSSGTGVYNEQFF. The CDR3 DNA follows: TGTGCCAGCAGCTCCGGGACAGGAGTCTACAATGAGCAGTTCTTC.

This clonotype was observed a few times. The V call is TRBV7-2, the J call TRBJ1-1, with no clear D. CDR1 and CDR2 (germline): SGHTA, FQGNSA. The CDR3 loop spans 15 amino acids. Trimming removed 1 base at V and 0 bases at J, with 9 bases between. CDR3 sequence reads: CASSLVWQMNTEAFF. The CDR3 bases are TGTGCCAGCAGCTTAGTGTGGCAGATGAACACTGAAGCTTTCTTT.

V is TRBV6-1 and J is TRBJ2-1; 7 bases line up with TRBD2. V was clipped by 9 bases and J by 0 bases; unmatched bases: 11. The CDR3 is 16 residues long. Germline V lookup: CDR1 MNHNS, CDR2 SASEGT. The CDR3 nucleotides read TGTGCCAGTGGACGGATCAGCGGGACCTCCTACAATGAGCAGTTCTTC. Its translation is CASGRISGTSYNEQFF.

This clonotype was counted many times. The chain employs TRBV7-9 and TRBJ2-1; D may be TRBD1 (5 bases). Per germline, CDR1 SEHNR and CDR2 FQNEAQ (reference sequence). CDR3 size: 11 residues. V was pared by 2 bases and J by 9 bases, with 5 bases between. Here the CDR3 reads CASSLQGEQFF. In nucleotides, the CDR3 is TGTGCCAGCAGCTTACAGGGTGAGCAGTTCTTC.

The chain combines TRBV29-1 with TRBJ1-2; no reliable D call. The CDR3 extends over 12 amino acids. CDR1 and CDR2 (germline): SQVTM, ANQGSEA. Trimming pared 3 bases from V and 7 bases from J, leaving 12 bases between. For the CDR3, the DNA is TGCAGCGTTGAGGAGAGGCGGCGTGGCTACACCTTC. As protein: CSVEERRRGYTF.

The CDR3, as DNA: TGTGCCATCAGTCGGACCGGGACTAGCGGGAGTAAACATGAGCAGTTCTTC. Translated, it gives CAISRTGTSGSKHEQFF. The chain carries TRBV10-3 and TRBJ2-1; TRBD2 agrees at 14 bases. Looked up from germline, CDR1 is ENHRY and CDR2 is SYGVKD. V gave up 5 bases and J gave up 8 bases; unmatched junction bases: 11. The CDR3 totals 17 residues.

The chain has TRBV7-9 and TRBJ2-7; D remains ambiguous. The V and J ends lost 2 bases and 4 bases respectively, with 15 bases between them. This CDR3 contains 15 residues. Germline V gene lookup returns CDR1 SEHNR and CDR2 FQNEAQ (reference sequence). The CDR3 region has the DNA TGTGCCAGCAGCTTAATGGACGGATCTATATACGAGCAGTACTTC. Amino acid sequence: CASSLMDGSIYEQYF.

This clonotype was detected many times. The V call is TRBV20-1, the J call TRBJ1-5; D unclear. CDR1 is DFQATT, CDR2 SNEGSKA, per germline (reference sequence). The CDR3 contains 18 residues. The ends were cut back, 3 bases at V and 0 bases at J, with 21 bases in the middle. The CDR3 DNA sequence: TGCAGTGCTAGGGGTGCGGGCTCGAGGCCTTTTAGCAATCAGCCCCAGCATTTT. Its translation: CSARGAGSRPFSNQPQHF.